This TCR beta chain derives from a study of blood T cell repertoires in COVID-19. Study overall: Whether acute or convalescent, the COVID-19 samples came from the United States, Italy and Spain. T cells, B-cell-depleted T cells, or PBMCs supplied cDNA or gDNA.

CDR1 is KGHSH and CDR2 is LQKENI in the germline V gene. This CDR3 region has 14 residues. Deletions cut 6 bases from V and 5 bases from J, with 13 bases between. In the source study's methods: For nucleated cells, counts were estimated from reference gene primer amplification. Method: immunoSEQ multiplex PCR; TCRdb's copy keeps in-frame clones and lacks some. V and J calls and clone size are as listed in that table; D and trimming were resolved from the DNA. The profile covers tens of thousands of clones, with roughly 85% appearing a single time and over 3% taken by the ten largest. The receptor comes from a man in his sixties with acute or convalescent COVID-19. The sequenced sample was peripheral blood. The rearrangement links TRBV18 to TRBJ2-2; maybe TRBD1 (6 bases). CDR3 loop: CASSSGVRTGELFF. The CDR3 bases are TGTGCCAGCTCGTCAGGGGTACGGACCGGGGAGCTGTTTTTT.